In this sample, the clone carrying this TCR beta chain turned up many times. Its antigen is unidentified. The CDR3 loop spans 13 amino acids. Trimming left V 5 bases short and J 6 bases short, with 12 bases between. TCRdb reanalysed the 5' RACE reads using MiXCR and keeps one entry per CDR3 protein. This table holds about 110,000 distinct CDR3 sequences, about 18% found once. This specimen belongs to a study of T-cell memory formation after mild COVID-19. Whole-study context: Largely, the TCR clusters proved donor specific. Findings and caveats of the study: Balance between CD4 and CD8 was seen in clones contracting day 15 to 85, and a CD4+ lean was seen in later expanders. Unconfirmed was the SARS-CoV-2 specificity of second-wave clones that peaked on day 37.

This TCR derives from a man between 18 and 29 years old who had mild COVID-19 (a few samples of this study predate the infection). Cell type and time point are not known. The rearrangement links TRBV12-3 or TRBV12-4 to TRBJ2-3; tentatively, D is TRBD2 (5 bases). The sequenced sample was PBMCs or a T cell subset sorted from them (not recorded which). This CDR3 is CASSPRPGDTQYF. The DNA of the CDR3 is TGTGCCAGCAGTCCACGCCCGGGGGATACGCAGTATTTT.